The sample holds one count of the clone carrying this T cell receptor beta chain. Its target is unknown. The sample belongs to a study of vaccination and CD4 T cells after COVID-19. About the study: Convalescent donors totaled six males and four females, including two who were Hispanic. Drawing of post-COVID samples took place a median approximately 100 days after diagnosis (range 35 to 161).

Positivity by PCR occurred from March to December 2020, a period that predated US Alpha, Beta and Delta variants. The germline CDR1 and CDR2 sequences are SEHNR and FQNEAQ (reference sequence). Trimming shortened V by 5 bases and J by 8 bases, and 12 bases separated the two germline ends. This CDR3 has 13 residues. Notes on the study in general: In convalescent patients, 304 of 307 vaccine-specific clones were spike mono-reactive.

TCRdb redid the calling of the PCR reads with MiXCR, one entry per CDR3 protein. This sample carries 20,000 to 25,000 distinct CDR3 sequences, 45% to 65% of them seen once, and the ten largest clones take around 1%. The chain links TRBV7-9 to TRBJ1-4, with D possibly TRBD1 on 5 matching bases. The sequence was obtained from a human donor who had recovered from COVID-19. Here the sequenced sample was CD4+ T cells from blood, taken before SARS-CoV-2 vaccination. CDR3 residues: CASSRDRSEKLFF. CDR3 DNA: TGTGCCAGCAGCCGGGACCGATCCGAAAAACTGTTTTTT.